This T cell receptor beta chain comes out of a study of neurological immune-mediated disorders. Findings and caveats of the study: Expanded clones shared no CDR3 amino acid sequences across subjects, suggesting private repertoires in all groups. Levels of TCR clonal expansion peaked in HTLV-1-associated myelopathy and reached their lowest in multiple sclerosis, under those of healthy controls.

The ends were cut back, 3 bases at V and 5 bases at J, with 9 bases in the middle. The CDR3 has 13 amino acids. Germline assignment: CDR1 SGHVS and CDR2 FQNEAQ. PBMCs stored at -80 C, numbering 2 million, were the origin of the unsorted libraries. As for the cDNA, it was generated by 5'RACE with 10-nucleotide random UMIs. MiXCR, run by TCRdb on the 5' RACE reads, gives a single entry per CDR3 protein. This table has some 53,000 distinct CDR3 sequences, around 16% appearing once. This clonotype was counted only a few times. The antigen remains undetermined. The J gene is TRBJ2-3, the V gene TRBV7-8; D unresolved. The sequence was obtained from a man aged 55 to 70 in good health. Input material: PBMCs. CDR3 nucleotides: TGTGCCAGCAGCTTGAGCTCGGGAGATACGCAGTATTTT. Its protein is CASSLSSGDTQYF. The full variable domain, its missing parts supplied by reference TRBV7-8 and TRBJ2-3, is GAGVSQSPRYKVAKRGQDVALRCDPISGHVSLFWYQQALGQGPEFLTYFQNEAQLDKSGLPSDRFFAERPEGSVSTLKIQRTQQEDSAVYLCASSLSSGDTQYFGPGTRLTVL.